Below, one TCR beta chain is given with its context. With random hexamers, 0.5 to 1 ug RNA was reverse transcribed. Each CDR3 protein gets one entry after TCRdb re-called the immunoSEQ multiplex PCR reads with MiXCR. In the table there are around 81,000 distinct CDR3 sequences, 94% of which are singletons. The sample originates from a study of CD8 T cells in Susac syndrome. The CDR3 has 14 residues. Germline assignment: CDR1 SGHRS and CDR2 YFSETQ. V lost 1 base and J lost 7, with 12 bases in between. The receptor's source is a human donor with Susac syndrome. The sequenced material came from CD8+ T cells from PBMCs. This chain connects TRBV5-1 to TRBJ1-5; possibly TRBD1 for D (6 bases). As DNA, the CDR3 is TGCGCCAGCAGCTTGCAGGGGCCTCCCCAGCCCCAGCATTTT. The encoded protein is CASSLQGPPQPQHF.